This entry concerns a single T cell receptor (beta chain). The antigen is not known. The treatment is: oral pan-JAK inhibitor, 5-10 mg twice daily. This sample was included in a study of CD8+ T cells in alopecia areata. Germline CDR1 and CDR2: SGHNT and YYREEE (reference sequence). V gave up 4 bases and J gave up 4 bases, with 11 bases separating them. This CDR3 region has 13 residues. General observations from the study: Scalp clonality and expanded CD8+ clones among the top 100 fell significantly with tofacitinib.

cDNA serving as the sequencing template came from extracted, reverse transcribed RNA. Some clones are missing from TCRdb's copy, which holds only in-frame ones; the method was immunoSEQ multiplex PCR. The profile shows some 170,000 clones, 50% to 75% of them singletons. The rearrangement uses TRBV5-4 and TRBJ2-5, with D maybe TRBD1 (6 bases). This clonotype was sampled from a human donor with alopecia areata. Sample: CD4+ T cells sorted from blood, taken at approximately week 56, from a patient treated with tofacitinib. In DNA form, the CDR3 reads TGTGCCAGCAGCCTAAGGGGGTCAGAGACCCAGTACTTC. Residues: CASSLRGSETQYF.